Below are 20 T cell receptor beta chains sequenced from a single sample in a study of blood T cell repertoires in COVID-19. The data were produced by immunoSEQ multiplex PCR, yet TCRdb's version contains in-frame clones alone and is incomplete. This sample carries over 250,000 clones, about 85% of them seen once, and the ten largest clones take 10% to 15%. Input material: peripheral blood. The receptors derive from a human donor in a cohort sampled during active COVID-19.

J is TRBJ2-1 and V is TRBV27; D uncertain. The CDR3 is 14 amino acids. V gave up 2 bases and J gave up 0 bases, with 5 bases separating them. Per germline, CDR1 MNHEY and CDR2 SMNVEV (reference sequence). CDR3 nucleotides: TGTGCCAGCAGTTTACGGAGCTCCTACAATGAGCAGTTCTTC. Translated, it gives CASSLRSSYNEQFF.

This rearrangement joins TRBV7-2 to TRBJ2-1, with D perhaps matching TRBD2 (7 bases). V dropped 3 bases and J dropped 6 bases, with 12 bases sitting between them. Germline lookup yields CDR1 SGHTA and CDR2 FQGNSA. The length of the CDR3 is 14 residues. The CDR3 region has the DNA TGTGCCAGCAGCTTTGTGGGAGGGGGCAATGAGCAGTTCTTC. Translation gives CASSFVGGGNEQFF. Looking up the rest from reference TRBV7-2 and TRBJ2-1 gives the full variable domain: GAGVSQSPSNKVTEKGKDVELRCDPISGHTALYWYRQSLGQGLEFLIYFQGNSAPDKSGLPSDRFSAERTGGSVSTLTIQRTQQEDSAVYLCASSFVGGGNEQFFGPGTRLTVL.

CDR3 protein: CASRTGRNSPLHF. CDR3 nucleotide sequence: TGTGCCAGCAGGACAGGGAGGAATTCACCCCTCCACTTT. V gene TRBV6-5 combines with J gene TRBJ1-6; TRBD1 matches at 7 bases. V gave up 6 bases and J gave up 7 bases; unmatched junction bases: 3. This CDR3 is 13 amino acids long. CDR1 and CDR2 (germline): MNHEY, SVGAGI.

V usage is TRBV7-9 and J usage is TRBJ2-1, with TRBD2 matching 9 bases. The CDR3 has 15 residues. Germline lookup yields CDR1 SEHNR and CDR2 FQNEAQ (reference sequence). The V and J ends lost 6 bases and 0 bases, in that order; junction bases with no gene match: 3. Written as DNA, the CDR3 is TGTGCCAGCAGGTTTAGCGGGAGCTCCTACAATGAGCAGTTCTTC. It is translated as CASRFSGSSYNEQFF.

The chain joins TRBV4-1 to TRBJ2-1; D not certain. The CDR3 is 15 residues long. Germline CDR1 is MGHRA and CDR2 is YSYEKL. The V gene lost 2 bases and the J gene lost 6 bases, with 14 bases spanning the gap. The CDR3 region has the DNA TGCGCCAGCAGCCAATCGGTCCAAATTCGCAATGAGCAGTTCTTC. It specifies CASSQSVQIRNEQFF.

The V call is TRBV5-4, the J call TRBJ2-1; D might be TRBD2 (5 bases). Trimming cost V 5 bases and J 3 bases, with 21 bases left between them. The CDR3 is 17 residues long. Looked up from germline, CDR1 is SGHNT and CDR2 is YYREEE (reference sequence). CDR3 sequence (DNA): TGTGCCAGCAGTACCGGGCCCGCCGGACTGGTCTACAATGAGCAGTTCTTC. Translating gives CASSTGPAGLVYNEQFF.

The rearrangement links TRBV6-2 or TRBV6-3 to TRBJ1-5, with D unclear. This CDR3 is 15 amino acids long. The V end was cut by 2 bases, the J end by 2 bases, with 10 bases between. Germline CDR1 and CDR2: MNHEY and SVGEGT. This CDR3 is CASSYAGIGNQPQHF. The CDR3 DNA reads TGTGCCAGCAGTTACGCAGGAATCGGCAATCAGCCCCAGCATTTT.

The CDR3 DNA reads as TGCGCCAGCAGCCAGGGCAGCGGGAGGAACACCGGGGAGCTGTTTTTT. Its translation is CASSQGSGRNTGELFF. The chain employs TRBV4-3 and TRBJ2-2; TRBD2 aligns across 8 bases. After removal of 3 bases from V and 1 base from J, the junction contained 4 bases not matched to a gene. This CDR3 region has 16 residues. Germline V gene sequence: CDR1 LGHNA, CDR2 YSLEER.

The CDR3 spells CASSFGRDTQYF. CDR3 in DNA: TGTGCCAGCAGTTTCGGGAGAGATACGCAGTATTTT. This sequence joins TRBV6-6 and TRBJ2-3; maybe TRBD2 (6 bases). The CDR3 spans 12 residues. CDR1 MNHNY and CDR2 SVGAGI come from the germline V gene (reference sequence). V was shortened by 4 bases and J by 5 bases, with 7 bases between the two germline ends.

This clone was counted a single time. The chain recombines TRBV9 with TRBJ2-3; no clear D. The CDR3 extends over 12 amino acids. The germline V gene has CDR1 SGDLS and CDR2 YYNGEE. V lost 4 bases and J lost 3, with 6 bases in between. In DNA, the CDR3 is TGTGCCAGCAGCCCCGTTACAGATACGCAGTATTTT. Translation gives CASSPVTDTQYF.

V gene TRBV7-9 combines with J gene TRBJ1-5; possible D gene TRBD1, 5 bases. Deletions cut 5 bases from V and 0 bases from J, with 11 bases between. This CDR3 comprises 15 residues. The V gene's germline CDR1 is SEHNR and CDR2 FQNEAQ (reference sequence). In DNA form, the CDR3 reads TGTGCCAGCAGCGCTGACAGCTATAGCAATCAGCCCCAGCATTTT. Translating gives CASSADSYSNQPQHF.

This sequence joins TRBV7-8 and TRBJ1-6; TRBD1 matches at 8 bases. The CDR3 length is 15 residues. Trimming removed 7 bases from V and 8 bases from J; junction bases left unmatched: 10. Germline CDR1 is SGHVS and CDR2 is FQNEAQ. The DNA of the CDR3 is TGTGCCAGCAACCCCGGACAGGGAGGGGATTCACCCCTCCACTTT. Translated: CASNPGQGGDSPLHF.

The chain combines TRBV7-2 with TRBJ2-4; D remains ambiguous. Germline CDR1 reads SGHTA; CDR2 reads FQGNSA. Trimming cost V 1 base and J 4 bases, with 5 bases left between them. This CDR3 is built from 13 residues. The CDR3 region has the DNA TGTGCCAGCAGCTTAGGAGGAAAAAACATTCAGTACTTC. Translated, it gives CASSLGGKNIQYF.

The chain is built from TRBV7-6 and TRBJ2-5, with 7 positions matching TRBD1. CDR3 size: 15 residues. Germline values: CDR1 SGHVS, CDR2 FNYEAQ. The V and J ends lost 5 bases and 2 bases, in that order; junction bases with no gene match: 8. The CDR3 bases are TGTGCCAGCAGCCAAGGGTCGGGACAGCAAGAGACCCAGTACTTC. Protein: CASSQGSGQQETQYF.

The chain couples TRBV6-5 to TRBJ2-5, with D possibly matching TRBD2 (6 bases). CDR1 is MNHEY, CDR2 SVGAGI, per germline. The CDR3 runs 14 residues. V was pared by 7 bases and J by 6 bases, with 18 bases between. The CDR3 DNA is TGTGCCAGCACCGTCACATGGGACTTGAAGACCCAGTACTTC. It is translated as CASTVTWDLKTQYF.

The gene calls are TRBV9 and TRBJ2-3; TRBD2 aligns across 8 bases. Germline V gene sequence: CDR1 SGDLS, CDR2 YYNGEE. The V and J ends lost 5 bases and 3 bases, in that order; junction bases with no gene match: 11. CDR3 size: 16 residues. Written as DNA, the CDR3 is TGTGCCAGCAGTTTCGTCGGGACTAGGGCAACAGATACGCAGTATTTT. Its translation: CASSFVGTRATDTQYF.

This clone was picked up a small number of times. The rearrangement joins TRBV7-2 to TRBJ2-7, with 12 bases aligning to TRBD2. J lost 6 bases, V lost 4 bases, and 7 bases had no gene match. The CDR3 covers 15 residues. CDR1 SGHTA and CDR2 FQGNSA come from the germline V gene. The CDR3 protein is CASSSLAGGGREQYF. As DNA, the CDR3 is TGTGCCAGCAGCTCCCTAGCGGGAGGGGGTCGCGAGCAGTACTTC.

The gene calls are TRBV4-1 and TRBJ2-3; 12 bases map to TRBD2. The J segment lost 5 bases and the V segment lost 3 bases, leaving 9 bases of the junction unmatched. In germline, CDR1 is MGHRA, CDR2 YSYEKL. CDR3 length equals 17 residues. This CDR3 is CASSHTTSGRAEDTQYF. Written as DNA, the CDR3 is TGCGCCAGCAGCCATACGACTAGCGGGAGAGCGGAAGATACGCAGTATTTT.

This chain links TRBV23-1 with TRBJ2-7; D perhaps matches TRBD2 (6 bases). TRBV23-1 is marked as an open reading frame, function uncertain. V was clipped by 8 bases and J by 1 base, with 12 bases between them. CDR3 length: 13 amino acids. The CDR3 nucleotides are TGCGCCAGCTTTGCGGGAACATCCTACGAGCAGTACTTC. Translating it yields CASFAGTSYEQYF.

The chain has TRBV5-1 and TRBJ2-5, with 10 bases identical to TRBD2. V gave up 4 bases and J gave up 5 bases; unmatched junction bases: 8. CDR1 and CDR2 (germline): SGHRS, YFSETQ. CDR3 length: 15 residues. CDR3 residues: CASSGRLAGGETQYF. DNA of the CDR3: TGCGCCAGCAGCGGACGACTAGCGGGCGGCGAGACCCAGTACTTC.